Listed below are T cell receptor beta chains from one sample, sequenced in a study of blood T cell repertoires in COVID-19. Profiled with immunoSEQ multiplex PCR; TCRdb holds only in-frame clones, not every one. The table includes about 92,000 clones, about 85% detected once. The sample taken for sequencing was peripheral blood. The receptor set was obtained from a human donor in a cohort sampled during active COVID-19. Both conserved end residues are part of each CDR3. The D gene is left open where the match is weak. Not every row has a clone size; where given, it reads once, few, many or a size class.

d_gene	j_gene	abundance	v_gene	CDR3aa	CDR3nt
-	TRBJ1-1	-	TRBV30	CAWIRGILNTEAFF	TGTGCCTGGATAAGGGGGATATTAAACACTGAAGCTTTCTTT
TRBD2	TRBJ2-1	-	TRBV9	CASSDSGTSYNEQFF	TGTGCCAGCAGCGATAGCGGGACGTCATACAATGAGCAGTTCTTC
-	TRBJ2-7	-	TRBV6-4	CASSDLDIIPTYEQYF	TGTGCCAGCAGTGACTTGGACATTATCCCCACCTACGAGCAGTACTTC
TRBD1	TRBJ2-2	-	TRBV7-8	CASISGTGHTGELFF	TGTGCCTCCATTTCCGGGACAGGGCACACCGGGGAGCTGTTTTTT
TRBD2	TRBJ2-5	-	TRBV4-2	CASSPGLAGDSRETQYF	TGTGCCAGCAGCCCAGGGCTAGCGGGGGACTCCAGAGAGACCCAGTACTTC
TRBD1	TRBJ2-2	few	TRBV19	CASSPDRVSSTGELFF	TGTGCCAGTAGTCCGGACAGGGTTTCTAGCACCGGGGAGCTGTTTTTT
TRBD1	TRBJ1-5	-	TRBV10-3	CAISHGTGGQPQHF	TGTGCCATCAGCCACGGGACAGGGGGACAGCCCCAGCATTTT
TRBD2	TRBJ2-3	-	TRBV6-5	CATTPSGGADTQYF	TGTGCCACCACCCCTAGCGGGGGGGCAGATACGCAGTATTTT
TRBD2	TRBJ2-3	-	TRBV18	CASSLRTSGNTDTQYF	TGTGCCAGCTCACTAAGGACTAGCGGGAACACAGATACGCAGTATTTT
TRBD1	TRBJ2-7	-	TRBV28	CASRTGTQYEQYF	TGTGCCAGCAGGACAGGGACCCAGTACGAGCAGTACTTC
TRBD2	TRBJ2-5	-	TRBV9	CASSVVPAGEAQYF	TGTGCCAGCAGCGTAGTCCCAGCGGGAGAGGCCCAGTACTTC
TRBD1	TRBJ2-2	-	TRBV25-1	CASSEPPRDRGTGELFF	TGTGCCAGCAGTGAACCTCCCCGGGACAGGGGAACCGGGGAGCTGTTTTTT
TRBD1	TRBJ1-2	-	TRBV7-9	CASSMTGSYGYTF	TGTGCCAGCAGCATGACAGGGAGCTATGGCTACACCTTC
-	TRBJ1-1	once	TRBV4-3	CASSPPRVHTEAFF	TGCGCCAGCAGCCCCCCCAGGGTGCACACTGAAGCTTTCTTT
TRBD1	TRBJ1-2	-	TRBV14	CASSRTRGVDGYTF	TGTGCCAGCAGCCGAACCAGGGGGGTGGATGGCTACACCTTC
-	TRBJ2-7	-	TRBV18	CASSPGENYEQYF	TGTGCCAGCTCACCAGGGGAGAACTACGAGCAGTACTTC
-	TRBJ1-2	-	TRBV30	CAPRDRAVYGYTF	TGTGCCCCTCGAGACAGAGCCGTCTATGGCTACACCTTC
TRBD1	TRBJ1-2	-	TRBV9	CASSARVDRDNYGYTF	TGTGCCAGCAGCGCGAGGGTGGACAGGGATAACTATGGCTACACCTTC
TRBD2	TRBJ2-5	-	TRBV28	CASSFLLRLAGVRQETQYF	TGTGCCAGCAGTTTCCTCCTTAGACTAGCGGGAGTAAGGCAAGAGACCCAGTACTTC
TRBD1	TRBJ1-6	-	TRBV30	CAWKGTGESPLHF	TGTGCCTGGAAGGGGACAGGGGAATCACCCCTCCACTTT
-	TRBJ1-2	-	TRBV21-1	CASSKEAGSGYTF	TGTGCCAGCAGCAAAGAGGCGGGGAGTGGCTACACCTTC
TRBD1	TRBJ2-3	-	TRBV7-9	CASSFPRDRGQDTQYF	TGTGCCAGCAGCTTCCCCCGAGACAGGGGGCAAGATACGCAGTATTTT
TRBD1	TRBJ2-1	-	TRBV7-3	CASSLGQGARNEQFF	TGTGCCAGCAGCCTCGGACAGGGGGCAAGGAATGAGCAGTTCTTC
-	TRBJ2-7	-	TRBV4-2	CASSQVLMGGNEQYF	TGTGCCAGCAGCCAAGTCTTAATGGGGGGAAACGAGCAGTACTTC
-	TRBJ1-1	-	TRBV6-5	CASSRHQNTEAFF	TGTGCCAGCTCGCGACATCAGAACACTGAAGCTTTCTTT